The T cell receptor (beta chain) described here comes from a study of T-cell memory formation after mild COVID-19. This clonotype occurred a few times. TCRdb independently ran MiXCR on the 5' RACE reads; one entry per CDR3 protein. In the table there are about 210,000 distinct CDR3 sequences, 10% to 13% of which are singletons. Germline CDR1 is SGHAT and CDR2 is FQNNGV. This CDR3 contains 15 residues. The ends lost 5 bases at V and 4 bases at J; junction bases unmatched: 5. What was sequenced was PBMCs or a T cell subset sorted from them (not recorded which). The chain is built from TRBV11-2 and TRBJ2-2, with 9 bases matching TRBD1. This receptor was taken from a man aged 18 to 35 who had mild COVID-19 (a few samples of this study predate the infection). Cell type and time point are not known. The chain's CDR3 is CASSEGTGRTGELFF. CDR3 bases: TGTGCCAGCAGCGAGGGGACAGGGCGCACCGGGGAGCTGTTTTTT.